The source of this T cell receptor beta chain is a study of blood T cell repertoires in COVID-19. About the study: Samples representing acute and convalescent COVID-19 were sourced from the United States, Italy and Spain.

The recovered donors of Cohort 3 showed two negative PCRs, clearance, or symptom resolution. The method was immunoSEQ multiplex PCR; TCRdb's version includes in-frame clones alone and lacks a portion of them. The sample includes about 180,000 clones, approximately 82% of them seen just once. CDR1 and CDR2 from the germline V gene are SGHNT and YYREEE (reference sequence). The CDR3 contains 16 residues. Trimming removed 5 bases from V and 8 bases from J; junction bases left unmatched: 13. The TCR comes from a man in his forties or fifties who had recovered from COVID-19. The sample consisted of PBMCs or T cells enriched from blood (not recorded which). The chain joins TRBV5-4 to TRBJ1-6; 7 positions match TRBD1. CDR3 nucleotide sequence: TGTGCCAGCAGTACCTCAGGACAGGCCTCTCATTCACCCCTCCACTTT. Translation gives CASSTSGQASHSPLHF.